The 17 T cell receptor beta chains given below trace back to one sample, sequenced in a study of control samples from healthy donors and cancer patients. Profiled with immunoSEQ multiplex PCR; TCRdb holds only in-frame clones, not every one. The sample includes some 120,000 clones, approximately 94% of them seen just once. The sample comprised PBMCs. All receptors come from a man aged 45 to 65 with head and neck cancer.

CDR3 sequence: CASTRVGGAGTDTQYF. CDR3 in DNA: TGTGCCAGCACCCGAGTGGGGGGCGCGGGCACAGATACGCAGTATTTT. This rearrangement joins TRBV6-6 to TRBJ2-3; D could derive from TRBD1 or TRBD2 (6 bases each). Germline V CDR1 and CDR2: MNHNY, SVGAGI (reference sequence). The CDR3 has 16 amino acids. Trimming left V 7 bases short and J 1 base short, with 18 bases between.

V gene TRBV6-5 combines with J gene TRBJ1-5; D is unresolved. This CDR3 contains 10 residues. V lost 6 bases and J 14 bases, leaving 11 bases between the germline ends. Looked up from germline, CDR1 is MNHEY and CDR2 is SVGAGI. The CDR3 loop reads CASRDGREHF. The CDR3 DNA reads TGTGCCAGCAGGGACGGAAGGGAGCATTTT.

The chain links TRBV5-1 to TRBJ2-7; 7 positions agree with TRBD1. Per the germline V gene, CDR1 is SGHRS and CDR2 is YFSETQ. The CDR3 totals 13 residues. V was clipped by 4 bases and J by 2 bases; unmatched bases: 3. Here the CDR3 reads CASSPGTAYEQYF. DNA of the CDR3: TGCGCCAGCAGCCCCGGGACAGCCTACGAGCAGTACTTC.

Comments on this clone: The sample has other DNA sequences that encode this CDR3 too. The rearrangement joins TRBV19 to TRBJ1-2; D unclear. V lost 5 bases to trimming and J lost 10 bases, with 17 bases between them. The CDR3 is made up of 13 amino acids. Germline V gene data show CDR1 as LNHDA and CDR2 as SQIVND (reference sequence). In DNA form, the CDR3 reads TGTGCCAGTAGTGGCTATGGCAGATTCGACTACACCTTC. The encoded protein is CASSGYGRFDYTF.

The chain recombines TRBV19 with TRBJ1-5; a weak D match, TRBD1 (6 bases). V was shortened by 10 bases and J by 2 bases, with 15 bases between the two germline ends. This CDR3 region has 14 residues. In germline, CDR1 is LNHDA, CDR2 SQIVND (reference sequence). CDR3 sequence (DNA): TGTGCCACCAACTCCAGGGGTGGCAATCAGCCCCAGCATTTT. Its protein product is CATNSRGGNQPQHF.

V gene TRBV28 combines with J gene TRBJ1-3; D is ambiguous. The V gene lost 5 bases and the J gene lost 3 bases, with 17 bases spanning the gap. The CDR3 consists of 16 residues. Germline V gene data show CDR1 as MDHEN and CDR2 as SYDVKM. The CDR3 here is CASSGPEVGFGNTIYF. CDR3 coding DNA: TGTGCCAGCAGTGGACCCGAGGTGGGTTTTGGAAACACCATATATTTT. The entire variable domain, with the rest obtained from reference TRBV28 and TRBJ1-3, is as follows: DVKVTQSSRYLVKRTGEKVFLECVQDMDHENMFWYRQDPGLGLRLIYFSYDVKMKEKGDIPEGYSVSREKKERFSLILESASTNQTSMYLCASSGPEVGFGNTIYFGEGSWLTVV.

The CDR3 coding sequence is TGTGCCAGCAGCCTAGGACAGGGGAGCAATGAGCAGTTCTTC. As protein: CASSLGQGSNEQFF. V is TRBV7-9 and J is TRBJ2-1, with 9 bases lining up with TRBD1. This CDR3 is 14 amino acids long. The trim removed 5 bases at V and 6 bases at J, leaving 5 bases unmatched. The V gene's germline CDR1 is SEHNR and CDR2 FQNEAQ (reference sequence).

This clone was counted a single time. This chain links TRBV7-9 with TRBJ2-2; 7 bases align to TRBD1. Trimming took 5 bases from V and 0 from J; bases not matched to a gene: 3. This CDR3 contains 15 residues. Per germline, CDR1 SEHNR and CDR2 FQNEAQ (reference sequence). CDR3 in DNA: TGTGCCAGCAGCCCGACAGGGACGAACACCGGGGAGCTGTTTTTT. Residues: CASSPTGTNTGELFF.

This chain joins TRBV30 and TRBJ2-5; D not resolved. The germline gives CDR1 GTSNPN, CDR2 SVGIG (reference sequence). CDR3 length equals 12 residues. Trimming pared 2 bases from V and 6 bases from J, leaving 10 bases between. The CDR3 region has the DNA TGTGCCTGGAGTCCCGCCATGAAGACCCAGTACTTC. It translates to CAWSPAMKTQYF.

The chain employs TRBV5-6 and TRBJ1-1; D call uncertain. Between the trimmed V and J ends, which lost 1 base and 1 base, there was a span of 5 bases. CDR1 SGHDT and CDR2 YYEEEE come from the germline V gene. The CDR3 contains 13 residues. The CDR3 nucleotides are TGTGCCAGCAGCTTGCAACAGAACACTGAAGCTTTCTTT. Translating gives CASSLQQNTEAFF.

This chain links TRBV7-9 with TRBJ1-1; the D is unclear. The CDR3 loop spans 14 amino acids. Germline CDR1 SEHNR, CDR2 FQNEAQ (reference sequence). The germline V and J ends were trimmed by 1 base and 10 bases, with 16 bases remaining between them. CDR3 nucleotides: TGTGCCAGCAGCTTAGGTGTGACAATCGGGTCAGCTTTCTTT. Protein: CASSLGVTIGSAFF.

The chain links TRBV28 to TRBJ1-2, with 8 bases lining up with TRBD1. The germline V gene has CDR1 MDHEN and CDR2 SYDVKM. CDR3 length: 13 amino acids. Unmatched junction bases numbered 10, after V lost 7 bases and J lost 9 bases. The CDR3 sequence is CASMIRDRMSYTF. The CDR3 DNA follows: TGTGCCAGCATGATACGGGACAGGATGAGCTACACCTTC.

This chain connects TRBV14 to TRBJ2-1; 8 positions match TRBD2. Germline V lookup: CDR1 SGHDN, CDR2 FVKESK. Trimming at V came to 3 bases and at J to 10 bases, leaving 2 bases not matched to a gene. The length of the CDR3 is 12 residues. DNA for the CDR3: TGTGCCAGCAGCCAGATAGCGGGGGAGCAGTTCTTC. Translating it yields CASSQIAGEQFF.

This clone was seen only a few times. The genes are TRBV19 and TRBJ1-2; a weak D match, TRBD1 (5 bases). Germline V gives CDR1 LNHDA, CDR2 SQIVND (reference sequence). This CDR3 region has 14 residues. The germline V and J ends were trimmed by 5 bases and 5 bases, with 15 bases remaining between them. The CDR3 loop reads CASSVLTASYGYTF. The CDR3 DNA sequence: TGTGCCAGTAGTGTACTGACAGCCTCGTATGGCTACACCTTC. The full variable domain, completed using reference TRBV19 and TRBJ1-2, is DGGITQSPKYLFRKEGQNVTLSCEQNLNHDAMYWYRQDPGQGLRLIYYSQIVNDFQKGDIAEGYSVSREKKESFPLTVTSAQKNPTAFYLCASSVLTASYGYTFGSGTRLTVV.

This chain connects TRBV20-1 to TRBJ2-4, with D hard to call. V was shortened by 3 bases and J by 0 bases, with 15 bases between the two germline ends. The CDR3 totals 16 residues. CDR1 and CDR2 (germline): DFQATT, SNEGSKA (reference sequence). The CDR3 DNA reads TGCAGTGCTAGTCTGGGCACCACTCTAGCCAAAAACATTCAGTACTTC. Residues: CSASLGTTLAKNIQYF.

The chain recombines TRBV6-2 or TRBV6-3 with TRBJ2-7; D is unclear. Germline assignment: CDR1 MNHEY and CDR2 SVGEGT. V lost 2 bases to trimming and J lost 2 bases, with 7 bases between them. There are 13 residues in the CDR3. CDR3 region: CASSYGVPYEQYF. The DNA of the CDR3 is TGTGCCAGCAGTTACGGGGTCCCCTACGAGCAGTACTTC.

The chain joins TRBV15 to TRBJ2-7; tentatively, D is TRBD2 (5 bases). Trimming took off 0 bases at V and 9 bases at J, with 12 bases between the two ends. The germline gives CDR1 LNHNV, CDR2 YYDKDF (reference sequence). This CDR3 region has 13 residues. This CDR3 is CATSREGEGAQYF. The CDR3 DNA reads as TGTGCCACCAGCAGAGAGGGCGAGGGAGCGCAGTACTTC. Filled out from reference TRBV15 and TRBJ2-7, the complete variable domain reads DAMVIQNPRYQVTQFGKPVTLSCSQTLNHNVMYWYQQKSSQAPKLLFHYYDKDFNNEADTPDNFQSRRPNTSFCFLDIRSPGLGDTAMYLCATSREGEGAQYFGPGTRLTVT.